This section outlines one TCR beta chain sequence together with its context. This specimen comes from a study of blood T cells in healthy people across ages. The CDR3 has 13 amino acids. V lost 5 bases to trimming and J lost 0 bases, with 8 bases between them. The germline gives CDR1 SNHLY, CDR2 FYNNEI. A second PCR, run for about 6 to 11 cycles, used a sample-barcoded 5' primer plus a J-beta primer mix. TCRdb reanalysed the 5' RACE reads using MiXCR and keeps one entry per CDR3 protein. Of 850,000 to 1,300,000 distinct CDR3 sequences detected, 35% to 50% appear once; the ten largest clones hold 15% to 20%.

Input material: blood. The gene calls are TRBV2 and TRBJ2-7; no clear D. The origin of this receptor is a woman in her fifties or sixties in good health. CDR3 sequence (DNA): TGTGCCAGCAGTCCCGAACTCTCCTACGAGCAGTACTTC. The encoded protein is CASSPELSYEQYF.